The 7 T cell receptor beta chains below all came from one sample that was sequenced in a study of T cell clonality in common variable immunodeficiency. Produced via immunoSEQ multiplex PCR; TCRdb's table is partial and in-frame only. Altogether roughly 51,000 clones were found in the sample, and no singletons occur. Sequencing used peripheral blood mononuclear cells. These receptors came from a person aged 18 to 69 in good health.

This clone was seen repeatedly, ten times or more. Compared with germline, one end of the junction differs, possibly owing to a read error. The read gets to within 3 residues of the CDR3 end, and the germline J gene fills in the rest. The chain has TRBV20-1 and TRBJ2-5; D possibly corresponds to TRBD2 (6 bases). Germline loops: CDR1 DFQATT, CDR2 SNEGSKA (reference sequence). The CDR3 is made up of 13 amino acids. The DNA read from the CDR3 is TGCAGCGCTAGGGCAGCGGCCGGGGGGACC. Translated: CSARAAAGGT. The full CDR3 sequence reads CSARAAAGGTQYF.

This clone was recorded many times. The read ends 3 residues early relative to the CDR3; the germline J gene fills the gap. This rearrangement joins TRBV5-1 to TRBJ2-7; unclear D gene. This CDR3 spans 14 amino acids. Per the germline V gene, CDR1 is SGHRS and CDR2 is YFSETQ. Trimming removed 4 bases from V and 3 bases from J, with 14 bases in between. Partial CDR3 DNA: TGCGCCAGCAGCGATTACAGTCAAAGCTACGAG. Protein: CASSDYSQSYE. The whole CDR3 sequence reads CASSDYSQSYEQYF.

This clone is categorized as medium-sized. The read halts 3 residues ahead of the CDR3 end, with the missing end drawn from the germline J gene. J is TRBJ2-1 and V is TRBV6-1; TRBD1 might be the D (6 bases). The CDR3 totals 14 residues. The V end lost 4 bases, the J end lost 3 bases, and 10 bases lay between the germline ends. The germline CDR1 and CDR2 sequences are MNHNS and SASEGT. The CDR3 loop is CASSGRGYYNEQFF. The DNA read from the CDR3 is TGTGCCAGCAGTGGCAGGGGCTACTACAATGAG.

As to this clone: Read sequence stops 3 residues before the CDR3 end, and the germline J gene provides the missing end. The V gene is TRBV20-1, the J gene TRBJ2-5, with TRBD2 matching 9 bases. The germline V gene encodes CDR1 DFQATT and CDR2 SNEGSKA (reference sequence). CDR3 length: 13 amino acids. The ends lost 6 bases at V and 4 bases at J; junction bases unmatched: 6. CDR3: CSASGLAGETQYF. The DNA read from the CDR3 is TGCAGTGCGTCGGGACTAGCAGGAGAGACC.

The table lists this clone with a few counts. From the germline J gene comes the end of the CDR3, since the read stops 3 residues before it. The V call is TRBV7-9, the J call TRBJ1-2, with 10 bases lining up with TRBD1. Germline V CDR1 and CDR2: SEHNR, FQNEAQ (reference sequence). CDR3 size: 15 residues. J gave up 4 bases and V 5 bases, and 7 bases lay outside the gene matches. The sequenced CDR3 bases are TGTGCCAGCAGCACCGGGACAGGGGAGATCTATGGC. Translation: CASSTGTGEIYG. The whole CDR3 protein is CASSTGTGEIYGYTF.

This clone was picked up many times. The read is 3 residues too short to cover the CDR3 end, so that end is filled in from the germline J gene. This chain uses TRBV5-1 with TRBJ2-2; D is unresolved. CDR3 length: 15 residues. The germline V gene has CDR1 SGHRS and CDR2 YFSETQ. V lost 2 bases to trimming and J lost 2 bases, with 10 bases between them. The CDR3 DNA, read in part, is TGCGCCAGCAGCTTCACTTTCTTAAACACCGGGGAG. It encodes CASSFTFLNTGE. The full CDR3 is CASSFTFLNTGELFF.

This clone was counted many times. The CDR3 end lies 3 residues beyond the end of the read and is filled in from the germline J gene. The chain has TRBV20-1 and TRBJ2-1, with TRBD1 matching 7 bases. Germline lookup yields CDR1 DFQATT and CDR2 SNEGSKA (reference sequence). V was clipped by 3 bases and J by 6 bases; unmatched bases: 5. This CDR3 is built from 13 residues. The CDR3 sequence is CSASPPGGNEQFF. CDR3 DNA (partial): TGCAGTGCTAGTCCCCCAGGGGGCAATGAG.